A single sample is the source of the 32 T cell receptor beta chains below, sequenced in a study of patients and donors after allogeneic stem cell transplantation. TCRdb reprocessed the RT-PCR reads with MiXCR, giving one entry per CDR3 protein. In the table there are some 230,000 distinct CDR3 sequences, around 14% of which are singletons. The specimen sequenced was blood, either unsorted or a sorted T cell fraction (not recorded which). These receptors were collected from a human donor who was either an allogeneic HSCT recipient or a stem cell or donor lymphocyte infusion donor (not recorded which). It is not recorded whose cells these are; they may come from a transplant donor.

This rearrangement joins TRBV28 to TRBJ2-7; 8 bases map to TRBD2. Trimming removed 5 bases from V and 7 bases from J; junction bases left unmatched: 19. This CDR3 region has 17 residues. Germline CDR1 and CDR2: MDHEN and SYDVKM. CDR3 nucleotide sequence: TGTGCCAGCAGTGCCCCGATTTGGAAGCGGGAGCGGGGAGAGCAGTACTTC. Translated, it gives CASSAPIWKRERGEQYF.

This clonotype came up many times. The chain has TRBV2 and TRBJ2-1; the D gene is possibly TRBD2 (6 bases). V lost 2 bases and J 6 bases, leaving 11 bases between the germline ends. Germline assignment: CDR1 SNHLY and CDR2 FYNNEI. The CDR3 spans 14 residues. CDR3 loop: CASSELVTSNEQFF. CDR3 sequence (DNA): TGTGCCAGCAGTGAATTGGTGACTAGCAATGAGCAGTTCTTC.

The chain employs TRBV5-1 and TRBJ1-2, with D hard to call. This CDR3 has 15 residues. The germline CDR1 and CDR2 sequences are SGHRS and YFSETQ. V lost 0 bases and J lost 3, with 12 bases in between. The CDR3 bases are TGCGCCAGCAGCTTGGGATCCGGGTTGGACTATGGCTACACCTTC. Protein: CASSLGSGLDYGYTF.

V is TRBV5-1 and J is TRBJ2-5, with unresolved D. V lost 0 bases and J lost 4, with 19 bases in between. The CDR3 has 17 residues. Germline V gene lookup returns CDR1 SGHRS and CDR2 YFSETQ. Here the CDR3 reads CASSLGPQGSTGETQYF. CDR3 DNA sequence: TGCGCCAGCAGCTTGGGCCCGCAAGGAAGCACGGGAGAGACCCAGTACTTC.

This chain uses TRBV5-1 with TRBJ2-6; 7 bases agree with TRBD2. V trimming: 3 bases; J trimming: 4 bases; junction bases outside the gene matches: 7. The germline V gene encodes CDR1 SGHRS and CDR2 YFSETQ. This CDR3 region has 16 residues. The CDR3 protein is CASSSDGGSGANVLTF. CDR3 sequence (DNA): TGCGCCAGCAGCTCAGACGGGGGGAGCGGGGCCAACGTCCTGACTTTC.

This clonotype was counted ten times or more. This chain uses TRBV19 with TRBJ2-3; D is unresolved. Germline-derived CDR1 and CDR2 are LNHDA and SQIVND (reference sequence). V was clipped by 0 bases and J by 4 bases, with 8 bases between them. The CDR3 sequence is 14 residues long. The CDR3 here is CASSIDRLADTQYF. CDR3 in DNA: TGTGCCAGTAGTATAGACCGCCTCGCAGATACGCAGTATTTT. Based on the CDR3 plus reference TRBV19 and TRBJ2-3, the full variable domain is DGGITQSPKYLFRKEGQNVTLSCEQNLNHDAMYWYRQDPGQGLRLIYYSQIVNDFQKGDIAEGYSVSREKKESFPLTVTSAQKNPTAFYLCASSIDRLADTQYFGPGTRLTVL.

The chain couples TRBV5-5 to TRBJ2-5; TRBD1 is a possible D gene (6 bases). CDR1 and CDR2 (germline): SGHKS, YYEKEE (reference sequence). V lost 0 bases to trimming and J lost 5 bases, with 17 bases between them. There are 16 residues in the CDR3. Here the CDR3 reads CASSLAVRGFGETQYF. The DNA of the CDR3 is TGTGCCAGCAGCTTGGCCGTGAGGGGGTTTGGGGAGACCCAGTACTTC.

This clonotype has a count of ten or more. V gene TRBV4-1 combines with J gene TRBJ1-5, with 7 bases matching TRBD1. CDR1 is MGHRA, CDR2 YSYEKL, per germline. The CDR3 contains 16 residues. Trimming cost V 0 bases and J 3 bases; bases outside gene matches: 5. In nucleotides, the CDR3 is TGCGCCAGCAGCCAAGAAAGGGGGCATGACAATCAGCCCCAGCATTTT. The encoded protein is CASSQERGHDNQPQHF.

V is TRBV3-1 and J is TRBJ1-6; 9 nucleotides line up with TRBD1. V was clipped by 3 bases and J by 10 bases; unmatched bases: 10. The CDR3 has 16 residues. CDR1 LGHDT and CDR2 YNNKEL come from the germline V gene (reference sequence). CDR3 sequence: CASSHTTGGWRSPLHF. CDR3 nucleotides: TGTGCCAGCAGCCACACCACAGGGGGCTGGAGGTCACCCCTCCACTTT.

This CDR3 reads CASRAGGGVNEQFF. The CDR3 DNA sequence: TGTGCCAGCAGAGCAGGGGGAGGCGTCAATGAGCAGTTCTTC. The chain has TRBV6-1 and TRBJ2-1; tentative D call: TRBD1 (7 bases). Germline V gives CDR1 MNHNS, CDR2 SASEGT. There are 14 residues in the CDR3. The V gene lost 6 bases and the J gene lost 6 bases, with 15 bases spanning the gap.

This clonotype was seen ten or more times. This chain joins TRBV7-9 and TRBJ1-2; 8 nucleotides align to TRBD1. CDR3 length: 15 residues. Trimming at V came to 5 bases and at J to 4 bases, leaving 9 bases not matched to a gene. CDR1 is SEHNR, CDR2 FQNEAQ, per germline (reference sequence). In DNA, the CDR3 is TGTGCCAGCAGCACAATGGACAGGGAGGGCTATGGCTACACCTTC. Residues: CASSTMDREGYGYTF. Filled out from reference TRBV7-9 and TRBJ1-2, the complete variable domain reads DTGVSQNPRHKITKRGQNVTFRCDPISEHNRLYWYRQTLGQGPEFLTYFQNEAQLEKSRLLSDRFSAERPKGSFSTLEIQRTEQGDSAMYLCASSTMDREGYGYTFGSGTRLTVV.

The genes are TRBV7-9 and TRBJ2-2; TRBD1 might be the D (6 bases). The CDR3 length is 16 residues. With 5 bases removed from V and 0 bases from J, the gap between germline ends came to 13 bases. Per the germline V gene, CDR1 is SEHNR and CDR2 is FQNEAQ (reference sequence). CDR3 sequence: CASSPAGQSNTGELFF. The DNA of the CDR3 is TGTGCCAGCAGCCCAGCAGGACAGTCGAACACCGGGGAGCTGTTTTTT.

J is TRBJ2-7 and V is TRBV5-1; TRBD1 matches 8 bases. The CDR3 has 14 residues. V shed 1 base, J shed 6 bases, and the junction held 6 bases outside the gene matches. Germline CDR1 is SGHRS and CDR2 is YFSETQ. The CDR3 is CASSLTGGSGEQYF. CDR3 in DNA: TGCGCCAGCAGCTTGACAGGGGGATCGGGCGAGCAGTACTTC.

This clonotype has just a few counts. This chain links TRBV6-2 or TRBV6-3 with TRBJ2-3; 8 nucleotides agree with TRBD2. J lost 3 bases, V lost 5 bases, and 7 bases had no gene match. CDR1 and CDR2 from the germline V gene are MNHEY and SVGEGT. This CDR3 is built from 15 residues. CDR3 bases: TGTGCCAGCAGTAAGACCGGGACTAGTACAGATACGCAGTATTTT. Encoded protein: CASSKTGTSTDTQYF.

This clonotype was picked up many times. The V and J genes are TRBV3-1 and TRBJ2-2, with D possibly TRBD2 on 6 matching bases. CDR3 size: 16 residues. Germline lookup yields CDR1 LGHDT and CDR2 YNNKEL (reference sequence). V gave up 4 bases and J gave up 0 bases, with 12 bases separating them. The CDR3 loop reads CASSLRSSANTGELFF. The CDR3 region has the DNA TGTGCCAGCAGCCTCCGATCTAGCGCGAACACCGGGGAGCTGTTTTTT.

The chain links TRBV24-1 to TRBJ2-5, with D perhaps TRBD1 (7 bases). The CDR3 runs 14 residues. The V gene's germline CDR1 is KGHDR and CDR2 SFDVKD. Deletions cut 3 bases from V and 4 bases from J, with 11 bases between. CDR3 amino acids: CATSDAGGGETQYF. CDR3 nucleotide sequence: TGTGCCACCAGTGATGCAGGGGGAGGAGAGACCCAGTACTTC.

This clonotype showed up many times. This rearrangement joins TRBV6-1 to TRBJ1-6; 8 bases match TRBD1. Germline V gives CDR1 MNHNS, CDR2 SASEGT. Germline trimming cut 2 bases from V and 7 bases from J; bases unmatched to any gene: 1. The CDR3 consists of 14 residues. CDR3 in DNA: TGTGCCAGCAGTGAAAGACAGGGGAATTCACCCCTCCACTTT. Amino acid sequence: CASSERQGNSPLHF.

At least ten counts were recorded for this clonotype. Here the CDR3 reads CSARGQGPEFF. DNA for the CDR3: TGCAGTGCTAGGGGACAGGGCCCGGAGTTCTTC. The rearrangement uses TRBV20-1 and TRBJ2-1; 9 positions agree with TRBD1. Germline V gene data show CDR1 as DFQATT and CDR2 as SNEGSKA (reference sequence). J was trimmed by 14 bases and V by 3 bases; bases with no gene match: 5. CDR3 size: 11 residues.

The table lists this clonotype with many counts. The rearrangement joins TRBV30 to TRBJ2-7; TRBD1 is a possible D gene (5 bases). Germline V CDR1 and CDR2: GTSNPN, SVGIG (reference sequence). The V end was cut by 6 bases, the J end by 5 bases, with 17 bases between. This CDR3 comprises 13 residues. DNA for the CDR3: TGTGCCTGTAATCGACTCAGGGCCCACGAGCAGTACTTC. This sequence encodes CACNRLRAHEQYF.

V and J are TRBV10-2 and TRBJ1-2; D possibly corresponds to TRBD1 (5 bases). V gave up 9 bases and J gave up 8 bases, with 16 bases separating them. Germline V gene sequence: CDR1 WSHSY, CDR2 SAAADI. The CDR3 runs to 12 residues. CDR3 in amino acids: CASSSREGGYTF. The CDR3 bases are TGCGCCAGTTCGTCCAGGGAGGGAGGCTACACCTTC.

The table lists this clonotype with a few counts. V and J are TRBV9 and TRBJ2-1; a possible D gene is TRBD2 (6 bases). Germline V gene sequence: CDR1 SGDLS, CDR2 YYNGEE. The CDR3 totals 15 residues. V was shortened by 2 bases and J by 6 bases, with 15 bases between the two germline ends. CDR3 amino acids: CASSVTSNFVNEQFF. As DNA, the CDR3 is TGTGCCAGCAGCGTTACTAGCAATTTCGTCAATGAGCAGTTCTTC. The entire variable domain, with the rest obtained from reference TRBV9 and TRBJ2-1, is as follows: DSGVTQTPKHLITATGQRVTLRCSPRSGDLSVYWYQQSLDQGLQFLIQYYNGEERAKGNILERFSAQQFPDLHSELNLSSLELGDSALYFCASSVTSNFVNEQFFGPGTRLTVL.

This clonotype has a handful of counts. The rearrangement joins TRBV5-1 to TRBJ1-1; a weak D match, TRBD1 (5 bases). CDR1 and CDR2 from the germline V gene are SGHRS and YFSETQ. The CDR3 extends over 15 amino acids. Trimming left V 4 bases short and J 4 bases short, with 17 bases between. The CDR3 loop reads CASSPIEGGTTEAFF. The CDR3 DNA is TGCGCCAGCAGCCCGATTGAGGGCGGGACCACTGAAGCTTTCTTT.

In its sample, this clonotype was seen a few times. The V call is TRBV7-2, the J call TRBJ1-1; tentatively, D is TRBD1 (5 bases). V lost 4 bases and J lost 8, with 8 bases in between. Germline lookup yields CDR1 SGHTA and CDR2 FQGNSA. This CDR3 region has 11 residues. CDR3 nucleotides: TGTGCCAGCAGCTCTTACAGGGAAGCTTTCTTT. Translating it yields CASSSYREAFF.

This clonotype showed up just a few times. CDR3 nucleotide sequence: TGTGCCAGCAGCTTGGGTGGGGCCGGAGATACGCAGTATTTT. Amino acids: CASSLGGAGDTQYF. This chain uses TRBV13 with TRBJ2-3; maybe TRBD1 (5 bases). This CDR3 contains 14 residues. Germline V gene data show CDR1 as PRHDT and CDR2 as FYEKMQ (reference sequence). The V end lost 3 bases, the J end lost 5 bases, and 12 bases lay between the germline ends.

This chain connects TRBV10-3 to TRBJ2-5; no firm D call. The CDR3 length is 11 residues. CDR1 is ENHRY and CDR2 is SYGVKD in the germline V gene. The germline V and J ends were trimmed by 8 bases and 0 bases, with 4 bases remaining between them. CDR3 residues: CAIADQETQYF. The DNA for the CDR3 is TGTGCCATCGCAGACCAAGAGACCCAGTACTTC.

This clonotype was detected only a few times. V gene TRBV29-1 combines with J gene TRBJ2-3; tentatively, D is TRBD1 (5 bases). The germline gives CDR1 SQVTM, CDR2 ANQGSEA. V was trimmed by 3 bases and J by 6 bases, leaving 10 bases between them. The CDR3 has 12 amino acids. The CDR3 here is CSVDQGGDTQYF. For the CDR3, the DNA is TGCAGCGTTGATCAGGGCGGTGATACGCAGTATTTT.

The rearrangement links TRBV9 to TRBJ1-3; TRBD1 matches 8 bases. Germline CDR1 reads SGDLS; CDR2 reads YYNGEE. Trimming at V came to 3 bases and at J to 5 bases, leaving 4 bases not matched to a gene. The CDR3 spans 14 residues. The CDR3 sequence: CASSGGQGRNTIYF. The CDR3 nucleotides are TGTGCCAGCAGCGGAGGACAGGGACGAAACACCATATATTTT.

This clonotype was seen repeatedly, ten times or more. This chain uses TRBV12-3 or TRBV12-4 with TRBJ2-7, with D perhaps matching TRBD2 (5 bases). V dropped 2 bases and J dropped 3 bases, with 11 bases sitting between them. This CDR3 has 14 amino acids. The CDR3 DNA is TGTGCCAGCAGTTTATATGAGACTAACTACGAGCAGTACTTC. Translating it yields CASSLYETNYEQYF.

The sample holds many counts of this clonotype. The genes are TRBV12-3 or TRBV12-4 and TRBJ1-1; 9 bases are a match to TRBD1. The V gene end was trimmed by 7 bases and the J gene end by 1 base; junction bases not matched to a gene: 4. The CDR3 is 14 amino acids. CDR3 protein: CASTKGQGNTEAFF. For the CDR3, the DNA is TGTGCCAGCACAAAGGGACAGGGGAACACTGAAGCTTTCTTT.

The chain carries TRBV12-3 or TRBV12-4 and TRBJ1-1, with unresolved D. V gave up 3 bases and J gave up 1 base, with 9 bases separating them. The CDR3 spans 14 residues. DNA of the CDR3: TGTGCCAGCAGTTTCGCCAGTTGGAACACTGAAGCTTTCTTT. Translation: CASSFASWNTEAFF.

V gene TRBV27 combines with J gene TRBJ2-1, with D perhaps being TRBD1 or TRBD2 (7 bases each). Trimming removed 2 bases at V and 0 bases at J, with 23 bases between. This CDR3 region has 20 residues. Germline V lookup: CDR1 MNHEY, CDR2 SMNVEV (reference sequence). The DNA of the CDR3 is TGTGCCAGCAGTTTAAGACAGGGTTACCCGGGGGGTAGCTCCTACAATGAGCAGTTCTTC. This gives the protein CASSLRQGYPGGSSYNEQFF.

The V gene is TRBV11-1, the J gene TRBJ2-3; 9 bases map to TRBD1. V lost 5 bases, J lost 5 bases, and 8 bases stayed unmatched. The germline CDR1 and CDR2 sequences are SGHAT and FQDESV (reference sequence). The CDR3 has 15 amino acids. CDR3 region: CASSQGDREEDTQYF. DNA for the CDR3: TGTGCCAGCAGCCAGGGGGACAGGGAGGAAGATACGCAGTATTTT.